Sequencing of this T cell receptor beta chain was carried out in a study of CD8+CD57+ T cells in acquired aplastic anemia. Looking at the study overall: On average, sorted CD4+ and CD8+ cells gave around 3 ug of DNA. Healthy donors had, on average, roughly 9.8 million reads for their CD4+ cells. General study findings and limits: The same twenty-nine CD8+ CDR3 sequences occurred in patients and in controls. Patient and control CD8+ Simpson's diversity was not significantly different.

CDR3 and TCR beta VDJ profiling relied on a genomic DNA template. From the reads, TCRdb called clonotypes with MiXCR, one entry per CDR3 protein. The table shows about 190,000 distinct CDR3 sequences, with approximately 52% occurring only once. Comments on this clonotype: As yet, its antigen is unknown.

The sample was sorted CD4+, CD8+, or CD8+CD57+ T cells (not recorded which) from PBMCs. The TCR originated in a human donor in good health, serving as a control.

The DNA for the CDR3 is TGTGCCATCAGTGAGAGGGAGGACCGGTATGGCTACACCTTC. Its translation: CAISEREDRYGYTF. The V gene is TRBV10-3, the J gene TRBJ1-2; D is undetermined. The CDR3 is made up of 14 amino acids. CDR1 and CDR2 from the germline V gene are ENHRY and SYGVKD. Trimming removed 2 bases from V and 5 bases from J, with 12 bases in between.